The 11 T cell receptor beta chains presented below share a single source sample, sequenced in a study of blood T cell repertoires in COVID-19. Profiling relied on immunoSEQ multiplex PCR, and the TCRdb table lists in-frame clones only, not all of them. This repertoire shows 250,000 to 300,000 clones, 82% found once; its top ten account for under 3.5%. Sequenced material: peripheral blood. These receptors all come from a woman aged 18-30 years with acute or convalescent COVID-19.

V gene TRBV11-2 combines with J gene TRBJ2-1; 7 nucleotides align to TRBD2. There are 18 residues in the CDR3. Germline CDR1 is SGHAT and CDR2 is FQNNGV. V shed 2 bases, J shed 0 bases, and the junction held 10 bases outside the gene matches. Here the CDR3 DNA reads TGTGCCAGCAGCTTATATCGTAGCGGGTTGGACTCCTACAATGAGCAGTTCTTC. Translating gives CASSLYRSGLDSYNEQFF.

The rearrangement joins TRBV7-2 to TRBJ1-2; 11 bases are a match to TRBD1. Germline lookup yields CDR1 SGHTA and CDR2 FQGNSA. Losses at the gene ends were 5 bases for V and 6 bases for J; bases not matched to a gene: 8. The CDR3 is 15 residues long. For the CDR3, the DNA is TGTGCCAGCAGCCAAAGGACAGGGGGCGACCATGGCTACACCTTC. This translates into CASSQRTGGDHGYTF.

The chain carries TRBV5-3 and TRBJ1-5, with no clear D. TRBV5-3 counts as an open reading frame of uncertain function. Trimming stripped 1 base from V and 1 base from J, with 6 bases between. The CDR3 runs to 14 residues. Here the CDR3 DNA reads TGTGCCAGAAGCTTGATGGAGAGCAATCAGCCCCAGCATTTT. Its translation: CARSLMESNQPQHF.

The chain uses TRBV5-8 and TRBJ2-5; D may be TRBD2 (6 bases). From germline, CDR1 is SGHTS and CDR2 YDEGEE. The CDR3 length is 16 residues. The ends were cut back, 3 bases at V and 5 bases at J, with 20 bases in the middle. CDR3 sequence: CASSSKVGAREETQYF. DNA for the CDR3: TGTGCCAGCAGCTCTAAAGTGGGAGCCCGGGAGGAGACCCAGTACTTC.

The sample holds a few counts of this clone. The V call is TRBV7-9, the J call TRBJ1-6, with TRBD1 as a possible D gene (6 bases). There are 15 residues in the CDR3. Per the germline V gene, CDR1 is SEHNR and CDR2 is FQNEAQ (reference sequence). Trimming left V 1 base short and J 6 bases short, with 10 bases between. The CDR3 nucleotides are TGTGCCAGCAGCTTAGGACAGGCGATTAATTCACCCCTCCACTTT. Protein product: CASSLGQAINSPLHF.

Concerning this clone itself: The sample holds other DNA sequences that translate to the same CDR3. The CDR3 loop is CASSLTGGNTEAFF. The DNA of the CDR3 is TGTGCCAGCAGCTTAACAGGGGGCAACACTGAAGCTTTCTTT. The chain joins TRBV7-2 to TRBJ1-1, with 9 bases fitting TRBD1. CDR1 is SGHTA, CDR2 FQGNSA, per germline. This CDR3 has 14 residues. V shed 2 bases and J 2 bases; nucleotides not matched to a gene: 0.

The gene calls are TRBV11-2 and TRBJ2-5; no definite D call. Trimming removed 2 bases at V and 0 bases at J, with 4 bases between. This CDR3 has 13 amino acids. Per germline, CDR1 SGHAT and CDR2 FQNNGV. DNA for the CDR3: TGTGCCAGCAGCTTATCTGACCAAGAGACCCAGTACTTC. This encodes CASSLSDQETQYF.

J is TRBJ1-2 and V is TRBV6-5; 7 nucleotides agree with TRBD1. CDR1 is MNHEY and CDR2 is SVGAGI in the germline V gene. V lost 3 bases and J lost 6; bases outside the gene matches: 10. This CDR3 region has 15 residues. The CDR3 DNA reads as TGTGCCAGCAGTTATCAGGGGGGTGGGTGGAATGGCTACACCTTC. Translated: CASSYQGGGWNGYTF.

The chain combines TRBV18 with TRBJ2-5; TRBD2 aligns across 14 bases. V was clipped by 5 bases and J by 4 bases; unmatched bases: 18. CDR3 length equals 20 residues. CDR1 KGHSH and CDR2 LQKENI come from the germline V gene. CDR3 in amino acids: CASSTLSVSGLAGASETQYF. The CDR3 nucleotides read TGTGCCAGCTCAACGTTGTCCGTTTCGGGACTAGCGGGAGCCTCAGAGACCCAGTACTTC. The complete variable domain, with remaining parts taken from reference TRBV18 and TRBJ2-5, reads NAGVMQNPRHLVRRRGQEARLRCSPMKGHSHVYWYRQLPEEGLKFMVYLQKENIIDESGMPKERFSAEFPKEGPSILRIQQVVRGDSAAYFCASSTLSVSGLAGASETQYFGPGTRLLVL.

Only a few counts were recorded for this clone. J is TRBJ2-3 and V is TRBV28; no reliable D call. Germline V gene sequence: CDR1 MDHEN, CDR2 SYDVKM. V shed 7 bases and J shed 2 bases, with 16 bases lying between them. The CDR3 covers 15 residues. The CDR3 loop is CASTLTRFATDTQYF. CDR3 sequence (DNA): TGTGCCAGCACCCTCACGCGGTTCGCCACAGATACGCAGTATTTT. Together with reference TRBV28 and TRBJ2-3, the CDR3 gives the full variable domain: DVKVTQSSRYLVKRTGEKVFLECVQDMDHENMFWYRQDPGLGLRLIYFSYDVKMKEKGDIPEGYSVSREKKERFSLILESASTNQTSMYLCASTLTRFATDTQYFGPGTRLTVL.

This clone was seen a single time. This sample includes further DNA sequences coding for the same CDR3. The V and J genes are TRBV7-9 and TRBJ2-2; 9 bases map to TRBD1. The CDR3 spans 15 residues. Germline CDR1 reads SEHNR; CDR2 reads FQNEAQ (reference sequence). J was trimmed by 4 bases and V by 5 bases; bases with no gene match: 5. The CDR3 DNA reads TGTGCCAGCAGCCTCGGACAGGGGAGCACCGGGGAGCTGTTTTTT. Amino acids: CASSLGQGSTGELFF. Filled out from reference TRBV7-9 and TRBJ2-2, the complete variable domain reads DTGVSQNPRHKITKRGQNVTFRCDPISEHNRLYWYRQTLGQGPEFLTYFQNEAQLEKSRLLSDRFSAERPKGSFSTLEIQRTEQGDSAMYLCASSLGQGSTGELFFGEGSRLTVL.